This T cell receptor (beta chain) was sequenced in a study of control samples from healthy donors and cancer patients. Germline-derived CDR1 and CDR2 are MGHRA and YSYEKL. V dropped 0 bases and J dropped 3 bases, with 9 bases sitting between them. The CDR3 spans 15 residues. Here immunoSEQ multiplex PCR was the method, and the copy in TCRdb shows in-frame clones only, minus some. The repertoire has over 150,000 clones, more than 85% of them found once; the top ten carry around 2%. This clone was recorded once. Sequencing was performed on blood. The TCR sequence derives from a woman in her 40s in good health. This rearrangement joins TRBV4-1 to TRBJ2-1; D unresolved. The CDR3 protein is CASSQDSTYYNEQFF. The DNA of the CDR3 is TGCGCCAGCAGCCAAGATAGCACTTACTACAATGAGCAGTTCTTC.